The table lists the clone carrying this T cell receptor (beta chain) with a count of one. The treatment was: over 15 received Ad26.COV2.S at low or high dose, single or two shots; about 5 received placebo; per-sample allocation not given. Vaccine and placebo recipients were sampled on day 63 after the first injection. Vaccination employed an Ad26 vector expressing the Wuhan-strain SARS-CoV-2 spike. This entry belongs to a study of Ad26.COV2.S vaccination and SARS-CoV-2 variants. Here immunoSEQ multiplex PCR was the method, and the copy in TCRdb shows in-frame clones only, minus some. The data show roughly 700,000 clones, around 92% seen once. The receptor comes from a person between 18 and 60 years old who received the Ad26.COV2.S COVID-19 vaccine or a placebo. The specimen comprised peripheral blood, sampled in a trial of Ad26.COV2.S vaccine versus placebo.

As DNA, the CDR3 is TGTGCCAGCAGTTACACTTCAGGGAACACTGAAGCTTTCTTT. Protein product: CASSYTSGNTEAFF. The rearrangement joins TRBV6-6 to TRBJ1-1, with D uncertain. CDR1 and CDR2 (germline): MNHNY, SVGAGI (reference sequence). The V end was cut by 2 bases, the J end by 1 base, with 8 bases between. This CDR3 spans 14 amino acids.